This T cell receptor (beta chain) was found in a study of Ad26.COV2.S vaccination and SARS-CoV-2 variants. Losses at the gene ends were 1 base for V and 2 bases for J; bases not matched to a gene: 10. The CDR3 sequence is 19 residues long. Germline CDR1 LGHDT, CDR2 YNNKEL (reference sequence). In the case of this clone: Its antigen is not identified.

Study observations and caveats: Measurement of non-spike TCR breadth gave similar results in vaccine and placebo recipients. Vaccinees showed greater spike-specific TCR breadth than placebo recipients. Substantial response breadth was reportedly seen for spike-specific CD8+ and CD4+ T cells after vaccination.

Method: immunoSEQ multiplex PCR; TCRdb's copy keeps in-frame clones and lacks some. The data show some 350,000 clones, with roughly 94% seen just once and about 3.9% held by the top ten. This chain joins TRBV3-1 (or the pseudogene TRBV3-2) and TRBJ2-5; TRBD2 agrees at 13 bases. The sample was peripheral blood, taken after recovery from COVID-19. The receptor was isolated from a human donor who had recovered from COVID-19. The CDR3 nucleotides read TGTGCCAGCAGCCAAGTTGGAGGACAGACTAGCGGGGGGCAAGAGACCCAGTACTTC. It yields the protein CASSQVGGQTSGGQETQYF.